The sequence of this TCR beta chain was determined in a study of T-cell memory formation after mild COVID-19. TCRdb analysed the 5' RACE reads with MiXCR anew, one entry per CDR3 protein. The table shows about 450,000 distinct CDR3 sequences, with under 25% occurring only once. Germline CDR1 and CDR2: ENHRY and SYGVKD. The CDR3 runs to 12 residues. With 11 bases clipped from V and 2 bases from J, the junction kept 3 bases outside the gene matches. The sequence came from an adult woman who had mild COVID-19 (a few samples of this study predate the infection). Cell type and time point are not known. The genes are TRBV10-3 and TRBJ1-5, with TRBD1 identical over 7 bases. The sequencing input was PBMCs or a T cell subset sorted from them (not recorded which). CDR3 DNA: TGTGCCGTCGGACAGGGCAATCAGCCCCAGCATTTT. This codes for CAVGQGNQPQHF.